The clone carrying this T cell receptor beta chain was detected a few times. Its matching antigen is unknown. This entry belongs to a study of shared clonotypes between healthy human individuals. Notes on the study in general: Sample collection involved blood only; tissue repertoires are likely different. Generation of non-shared clonotypes was less probable than generation of clonotypes shared by all four donors.

The CDR3 is 17 amino acids. After removal of 0 bases from V and 1 base from J, the junction contained 8 bases not matched to a gene. CDR1 is SGDLS and CDR2 is YYNGEE in the germline V gene. The data were produced by immunoSEQ multiplex PCR, yet TCRdb's version contains in-frame clones alone and is incomplete. The data hold hundreds of thousands of clones, with about 74% observed a single time. V gene TRBV9 combines with J gene TRBJ2-7, with TRBD2 matching over 9 bases. The receptor's source is a man aged 25-45 years in good health. What was sequenced was memory CD4+ T cells sorted from blood. The subset is: CD45RA-negative fraction. The CDR3 spells CASSVASGTLCSYEQYF. The CDR3 DNA reads TGTGCCAGCAGCGTAGCTAGCGGGACCTTGTGTTCCTACGAGCAGTACTTC.